This T cell receptor beta chain was recorded in a study of PD-L1 blockade in urothelial cancer. Turning to the study itself: Samples of blood were analyzed 3 weeks (second dose) and 6 weeks after treatment start.

Details on this clone: No antigen is known for it.

Study-level findings and limits: It was durable-benefit patients whose tumor-associated blood clones expanded more at 3 weeks.

This sample's time point: peripheral blood 6 weeks after treatment start. Each PCR had synthetic TCR analog templates added to it as a spike-in. The protocol was immunoSEQ multiplex PCR, while the TCRdb copy is restricted to in-frame clones and leaves out a portion. The sample has roughly 51,000 clones, over 75% seen once. Germline V CDR1 and CDR2: LGHNT, FRNRAP. Trimming took 6 bases from V and 0 from J; bases not matched to a gene: 12. The CDR3 sequence is 19 residues long. This TCR was sampled from a man aged 50-59 years with urothelial cancer. The sequencing used PBMCs, collected around atezolizumab (anti-PD-L1) treatment. The rearrangement uses TRBV12-5 and TRBJ2-6; 9 positions match TRBD1. The CDR3 coding sequence is TGTGCTAGTGGAGACCTGACAGGGGGAAAATTCTCTGGGGCCAACGTCCTGACTTTC. Amino acid sequence: CASGDLTGGKFSGANVLTF.